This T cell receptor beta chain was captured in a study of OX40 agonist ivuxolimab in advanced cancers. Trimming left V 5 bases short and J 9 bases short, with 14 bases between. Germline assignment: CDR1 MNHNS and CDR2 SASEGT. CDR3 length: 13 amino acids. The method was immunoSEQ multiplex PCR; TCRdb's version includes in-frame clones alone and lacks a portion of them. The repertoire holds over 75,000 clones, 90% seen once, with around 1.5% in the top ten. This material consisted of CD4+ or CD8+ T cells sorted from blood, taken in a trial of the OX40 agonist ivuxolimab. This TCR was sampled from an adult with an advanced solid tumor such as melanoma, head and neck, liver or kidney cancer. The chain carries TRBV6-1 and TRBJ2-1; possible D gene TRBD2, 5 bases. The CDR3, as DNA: TGTGCCAGCAGTTCGGACTTGGCTGGTGAGCAGTTCTTC. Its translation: CASSSDLAGEQFF.